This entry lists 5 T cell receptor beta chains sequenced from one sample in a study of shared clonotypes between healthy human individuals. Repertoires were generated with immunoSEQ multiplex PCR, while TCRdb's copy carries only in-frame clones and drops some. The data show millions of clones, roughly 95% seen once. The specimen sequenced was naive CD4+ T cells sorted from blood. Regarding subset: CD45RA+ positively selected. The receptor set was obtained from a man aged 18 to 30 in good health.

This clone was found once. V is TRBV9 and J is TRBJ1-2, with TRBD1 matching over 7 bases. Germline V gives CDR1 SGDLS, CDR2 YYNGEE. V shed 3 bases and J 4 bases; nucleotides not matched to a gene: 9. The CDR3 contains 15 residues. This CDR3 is CASSATGEKRYGYTF. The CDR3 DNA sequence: TGTGCCAGCAGCGCAACAGGGGAAAAACGCTATGGCTACACCTTC.

The CDR3 sequence is CASHRVQETQYF. The CDR3 DNA follows: TGCGCCAGCCACAGGGTCCAAGAGACCCAGTACTTC. V gene TRBV5-1 combines with J gene TRBJ2-5; tentatively, D is TRBD1 (6 bases). The CDR3 totals 12 residues. Trimming pared 7 bases from V and 1 base from J, leaving 8 bases between. Germline V CDR1 and CDR2: SGHRS, YFSETQ.

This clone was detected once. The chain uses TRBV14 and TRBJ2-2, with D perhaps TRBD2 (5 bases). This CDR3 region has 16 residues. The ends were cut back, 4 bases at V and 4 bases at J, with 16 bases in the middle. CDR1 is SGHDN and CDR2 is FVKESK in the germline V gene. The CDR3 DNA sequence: TGTGCCAGCAGCCGCTATGCGGGCGTGCGCACCGGGGAGCTGTTTTTT. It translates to CASSRYAGVRTGELFF.

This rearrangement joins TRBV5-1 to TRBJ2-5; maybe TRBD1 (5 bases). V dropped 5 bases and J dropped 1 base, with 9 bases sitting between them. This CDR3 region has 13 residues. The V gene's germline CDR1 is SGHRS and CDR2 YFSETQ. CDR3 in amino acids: CASSWQGQETQYF. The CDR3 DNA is TGCGCCAGCAGTTGGCAGGGCCAAGAGACCCAGTACTTC. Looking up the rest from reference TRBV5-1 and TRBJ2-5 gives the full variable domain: KAGVTQTPRYLIKTRGQQVTLSCSPISGHRSVSWYQQTPGQGLQFLFEYFSETQRNKGNFPGRFSGRQFSNSRSEMNVSTLELGDSALYLCASSWQGQETQYFGPGTRLLVL.

The CDR3 spells CASSQTLREQYF. CDR3 sequence (DNA): TGTGCCAGCAGTCAGACCCTACGCGAGCAGTACTTC. V gene TRBV6-6 combines with J gene TRBJ2-7; D is ambiguous. V shed 5 bases and J shed 6 bases, with 11 bases lying between them. This CDR3 contains 12 residues. Germline-derived CDR1 and CDR2 are MNHNY and SVGAGI (reference sequence).